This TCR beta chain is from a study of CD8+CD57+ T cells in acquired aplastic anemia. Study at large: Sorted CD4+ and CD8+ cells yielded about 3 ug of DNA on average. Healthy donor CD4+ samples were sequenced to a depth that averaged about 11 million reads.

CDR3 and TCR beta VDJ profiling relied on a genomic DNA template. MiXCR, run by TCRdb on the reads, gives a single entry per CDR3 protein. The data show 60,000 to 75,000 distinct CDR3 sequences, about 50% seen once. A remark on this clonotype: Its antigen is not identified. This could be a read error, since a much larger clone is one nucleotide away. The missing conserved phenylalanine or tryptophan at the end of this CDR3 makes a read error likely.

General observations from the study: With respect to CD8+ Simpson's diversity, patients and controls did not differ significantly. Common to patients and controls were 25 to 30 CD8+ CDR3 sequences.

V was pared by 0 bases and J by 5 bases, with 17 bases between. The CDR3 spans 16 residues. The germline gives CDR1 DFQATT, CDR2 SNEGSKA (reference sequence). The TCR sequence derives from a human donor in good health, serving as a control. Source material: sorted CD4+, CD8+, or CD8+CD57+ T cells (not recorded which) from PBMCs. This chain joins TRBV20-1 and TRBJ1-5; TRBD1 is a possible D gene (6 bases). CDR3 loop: CSARDPGGGLHQPQHS. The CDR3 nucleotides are TGCAGTGCTAGAGACCCGGGGGGGGGGCTACATCAGCCCCAGCATTCT.